Each of the 18 T cell receptor beta chains below was sequenced from the same sample in a study of CD8 T cells in Susac syndrome. RNA amounts of roughly 0.5 to 1 ug underwent reverse transcription with random hexamers. TCRdb independently ran MiXCR on the immunoSEQ multiplex PCR reads; one entry per CDR3 protein. The sample has 80,000 to 95,000 distinct CDR3 sequences; 94% are singletons. Sequenced input: CD8+ T cells from PBMCs. The receptors originated from a human donor with Susac syndrome.

The V and J genes are TRBV27 and TRBJ2-1, with 7 bases that match TRBD1. CDR1 and CDR2 from the germline V gene are MNHEY and SMNVEV (reference sequence). This CDR3 region has 16 residues. V gave up 4 bases and J gave up 6 bases; unmatched junction bases: 12. This CDR3 is CASSYNDRELFNEQFF. CDR3 nucleotide sequence: TGTGCCAGCAGTTACAATGACAGGGAGCTCTTCAATGAGCAGTTCTTC.

V is TRBV11-1 and J is TRBJ2-2, with 10 nucleotides matching TRBD2. The ends lost 3 bases at V and 3 bases at J; junction bases unmatched: 7. The CDR3 covers 17 residues. Germline values: CDR1 SGHAT, CDR2 FQDESV (reference sequence). This chain's CDR3 is CASSFLAGEGDTGELFF. CDR3 coding DNA: TGTGCCAGCAGCTTTCTAGCGGGAGAGGGGGACACCGGGGAGCTGTTTTTT.

The chain uses TRBV12-3 or TRBV12-4 and TRBJ2-3; the D is unclear. This CDR3 spans 16 amino acids. Trimming took off 5 bases at V and 0 bases at J, with 15 bases between the two ends. Written as DNA, the CDR3 is TGTGCCAGCAGTAACCGGGCCCCCTATAGCACAGATACGCAGTATTTT. It specifies CASSNRAPYSTDTQYF.

This chain joins TRBV29-1 and TRBJ2-5, with D possibly matching TRBD1 (6 bases). There are 16 residues in the CDR3. V lost 4 bases and J 2 bases, leaving 20 bases between the germline ends. Germline-derived CDR1 and CDR2 are SQVTM and ANQGSEA. This CDR3 reads CSVGTYRVGAQETQYF. The CDR3 region has the DNA TGCAGCGTTGGAACCTACCGGGTGGGGGCTCAAGAGACCCAGTACTTC.

The chain carries TRBV29-1 and TRBJ2-2, with D possibly being TRBD1 (5 bases). This CDR3 comprises 15 residues. Trimming pared 3 bases from V and 2 bases from J, leaving 13 bases between. CDR1 is SQVTM, CDR2 ANQGSEA, per germline. In DNA, the CDR3 is TGCAGCGTTGAGATAGGGGCGCGAAACACCGGGGAGCTGTTTTTT. This sequence encodes CSVEIGARNTGELFF.

The rearrangement joins TRBV15 to TRBJ2-3; TRBD1 matches at 7 bases. The germline V gene encodes CDR1 LNHNV and CDR2 YYDKDF (reference sequence). This CDR3 spans 15 amino acids. The J segment lost 2 bases and the V segment lost 1 base, leaving 3 bases of the junction unmatched. CDR3 coding DNA: TGTGCCACCAGCAGAGGACAGGGTGACACAGATACGCAGTATTTT. Its translation: CATSRGQGDTDTQYF.

The J gene is TRBJ1-1, the V gene TRBV30; TRBD1 is a possible D gene (5 bases). V dropped 1 base and J dropped 0 bases, with 9 bases sitting between them. In germline, CDR1 is GTSNPN, CDR2 SVGIG (reference sequence). The CDR3 sequence is 14 residues long. The CDR3 protein is CAWSGGPMNTEAFF. The CDR3 DNA reads as TGTGCCTGGAGTGGGGGACCCATGAACACTGAAGCTTTCTTT.

A single count supports this clonotype. The chain couples TRBV27 to TRBJ2-1; D unresolved. V lost 7 bases and J lost 5, with 3 bases in between. CDR1 is MNHEY, CDR2 SMNVEV, per germline (reference sequence). CDR3 size: 10 residues. CDR3 DNA sequence: TGTGCCAGCATCAACAATGAGCAGTTCTTC. Its protein product is CASINNEQFF.

The chain recombines TRBV12-3 or TRBV12-4 with TRBJ1-1; no definite D call. This CDR3 has 15 amino acids. Trimming left V 1 base short and J 3 bases short, with 12 bases between. CDR3 in DNA: TGTGCCAGCAGTTTAGGGGCGGCTGGCGACACTGAAGCTTTCTTT. Protein product: CASSLGAAGDTEAFF.

The chain is built from TRBV6-5 and TRBJ2-7; 8 positions agree with TRBD2. Per germline, CDR1 MNHEY and CDR2 SVGAGI. J lost 6 bases, V lost 6 bases, and 10 bases had no gene match. CDR3 size: 14 residues. The CDR3 spells CASSPGTRRTEQYF. CDR3 sequence (DNA): TGTGCCAGCAGCCCCGGGACTAGGAGGACCGAGCAGTACTTC.

This clonotype was observed a single time. The rearrangement uses TRBV6-6 and TRBJ2-1, with 8 nucleotides matching TRBD1. The germline CDR1 and CDR2 sequences are MNHNY and SVGAGI (reference sequence). J lost 8 bases, V lost 4 bases, and 10 bases had no gene match. This CDR3 region has 15 residues. For the CDR3, the DNA is TGTGCCAGCAGTTCCGTAGGCGGACAGGGATATGAGCAGTTCTTC. This sequence encodes CASSSVGGQGYEQFF.

V gene TRBV4-2 combines with J gene TRBJ2-1; D not certain. The CDR3 has 14 amino acids. Trimming removed 1 base from V and 3 bases from J, with 7 bases in between. The germline gives CDR1 LGHNA, CDR2 YNFKEQ. CDR3 protein: CASSQGVNYNEQFF. The CDR3 bases are TGTGCCAGCAGCCAAGGAGTAAACTACAATGAGCAGTTCTTC.

V usage is TRBV7-8 and J usage is TRBJ2-1, with a tentative D call TRBD2 (6 bases). The V end was cut by 1 base, the J end by 8 bases, with 9 bases between. This CDR3 has 13 amino acids. Germline loops: CDR1 SGHVS, CDR2 FQNEAQ. The CDR3 sequence is CASSLEVADEQFF. In DNA, the CDR3 is TGTGCCAGCAGCTTAGAGGTAGCGGATGAGCAGTTCTTC.

The V gene is TRBV7-6, the J gene TRBJ2-1, with 11 bases that match TRBD2. The CDR3 has 15 residues. Per germline, CDR1 SGHVS and CDR2 FNYEAQ. V gave up 1 base and J gave up 6 bases; unmatched junction bases: 2. The CDR3 spells CASSLVGLAANEQFF. The CDR3 DNA follows: TGTGCCAGCAGCTTAGTGGGACTAGCGGCCAATGAGCAGTTCTTC.

This chain joins TRBV28 and TRBJ2-3; no reliable D call. Trimming cost V 2 bases and J 3 bases, with 9 bases left between them. Germline CDR1 MDHEN, CDR2 SYDVKM. This CDR3 is 14 amino acids long. Written as DNA, the CDR3 is TGTGCCAGCAGTTTAAGTGGAATGACAGATACGCAGTATTTT. It is translated as CASSLSGMTDTQYF.

The CDR3 bases are TGCGCCAGCAGCCGAACTGAGCCCAATGAGCAGTTCTTC. As protein: CASSRTEPNEQFF. The chain joins TRBV5-1 to TRBJ2-1, with unresolved D. Trimming shortened V by 4 bases and J by 6 bases, and 11 bases separated the two germline ends. CDR1 is SGHRS and CDR2 is YFSETQ in the germline V gene. The CDR3 loop spans 13 amino acids.

The J gene is TRBJ2-1, the V gene TRBV15; D gene uncertain. The V end lost 5 bases, the J end lost 9 bases, and 5 bases lay between the germline ends. CDR1 is LNHNV and CDR2 is YYDKDF in the germline V gene (reference sequence). This CDR3 comprises 10 residues. The CDR3 loop is CATSGFEQFF. The CDR3 bases are TGTGCCACCAGCGGCTTTGAGCAGTTCTTC.

The gene calls are TRBV6-1 and TRBJ1-1; D may be TRBD1 (5 bases). CDR3 length: 16 residues. Germline-derived CDR1 and CDR2 are MNHNS and SASEGT. The V end was cut by 9 bases, the J end by 0 bases, with 20 bases between. The CDR3, as DNA: TGTGCCAGTAGCATCACGGCAGAGGGGCTGAACACTGAAGCTTTCTTT. It yields the protein CASSITAEGLNTEAFF.